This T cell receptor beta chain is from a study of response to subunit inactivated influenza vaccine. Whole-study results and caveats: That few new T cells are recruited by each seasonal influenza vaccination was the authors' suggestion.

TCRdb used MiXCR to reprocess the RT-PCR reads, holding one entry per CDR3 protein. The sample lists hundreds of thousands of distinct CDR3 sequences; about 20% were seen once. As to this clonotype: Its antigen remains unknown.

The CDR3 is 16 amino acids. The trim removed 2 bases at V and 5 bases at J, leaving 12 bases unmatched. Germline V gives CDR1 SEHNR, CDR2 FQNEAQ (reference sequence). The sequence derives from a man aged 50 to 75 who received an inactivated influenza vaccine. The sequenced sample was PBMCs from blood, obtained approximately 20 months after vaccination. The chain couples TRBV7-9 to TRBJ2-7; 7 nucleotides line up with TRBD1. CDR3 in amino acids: CASSLSSTGLGHEQYF. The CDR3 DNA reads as TGTGCCAGCAGCTTATCGTCGACAGGGCTAGGCCACGAGCAGTACTTC.